Below, 17 T cell receptor beta chains from the same sample are listed, as sequenced in a study of CD8+CD57+ T cells in acquired aplastic anemia. Both TCR beta VDJ combination and CDR3 sequence profiling were carried out. Genomic DNA was the template for this profiling. TCRdb re-called the reads through MiXCR, storing one row per CDR3 protein. The sample holds some 120,000 distinct CDR3 sequences, around 48% seen once. Sequenced input: sorted CD4+, CD8+, or CD8+CD57+ T cells (not recorded which) from PBMCs. These receptors were obtained from a human donor in good health, serving as a control.

This clonotype was observed at least ten times. The chain carries TRBV20-1 and TRBJ1-2, with 7 bases fitting TRBD1. Germline values: CDR1 DFQATT, CDR2 SNEGSKA (reference sequence). The CDR3 runs 14 residues. Losses at the gene ends were 1 base for V and 4 bases for J; bases not matched to a gene: 6. The CDR3 region has the DNA TGCAGTGCTAGAGGGGGGCAGGGGGGCTATGGCTACACCTTC. This gives the protein CSARGGQGGYGYTF.

This clonotype was counted at least ten times. The rearrangement links TRBV5-6 to TRBJ1-5; D ambiguous. CDR3 size: 14 residues. Germline V gene data show CDR1 as SGHDT and CDR2 as YYEEEE. The ends were cut back, 0 bases at V and 0 bases at J, with 4 bases in the middle. As DNA, the CDR3 is TGTGCCAGCAGCTTGGGTCTTAGCAATCAGCCCCAGCATTTT. Its protein is CASSLGLSNQPQHF. Complete variable domain (other parts from reference TRBV5-6 and TRBJ1-5): DAGVTQSPTHLIKTRGQQVTLRCSPKSGHDTVSWYQQALGQGPQFIFQYYEEEERQRGNFPDRFSGHQFPNYSSELNVNALLLGDSALYLCASSLGLSNQPQHFGDGTRLSIL.

The gene calls are TRBV2 and TRBJ1-2; possible D gene TRBD1, 6 bases. Germline V gives CDR1 SNHLY, CDR2 FYNNEI. This CDR3 is 13 amino acids long. V lost 4 bases and J 9 bases, leaving 15 bases between the germline ends. CDR3 residues: CASSGGGSISYTF. In DNA, the CDR3 is TGTGCCAGCAGTGGAGGGGGATCTATTAGCTACACCTTC.

This clonotype occurred many times. In DNA, the CDR3 is TGCGCCAGCAGCCCTACCCTAGCGGAAGCTGGTGAGCAGTTCTTC. It specifies CASSPTLAEAGEQFF. The chain links TRBV4-3 to TRBJ2-1; 7 nucleotides align to TRBD2. Germline CDR1 reads LGHNA; CDR2 reads YSLEER. The CDR3 consists of 15 residues. V shed 4 bases and J 9 bases; nucleotides not matched to a gene: 12.

This clonotype has at least ten counts. The chain uses TRBV19 and TRBJ2-7; D gene unclear. In germline, CDR1 is LNHDA, CDR2 SQIVND (reference sequence). The CDR3 runs 13 residues. V was trimmed by 4 bases and J by 3 bases, leaving 10 bases between them. CDR3 in amino acids: CASSTPSLYEQYF. CDR3 DNA sequence: TGTGCCAGTAGTACCCCGAGCCTCTACGAGCAGTACTTC.

This clonotype has ten or more counts. The J gene is TRBJ1-6, the V gene TRBV12-3 or TRBV12-4; TRBD1 aligns across 9 bases. J lost 6 bases, V lost 7 bases, and 1 base had no gene match. The CDR3 covers 13 residues. This CDR3 reads CASKGQGNSPLHF. The CDR3 coding sequence is TGTGCCAGCAAGGGACAGGGTAATTCACCCCTCCACTTT.

On this clonotype: This may arise from a read error, as a much more abundant clone is one base away. CDR3 protein: CASSPQTVGTGSTIYF. DNA for the CDR3: TGTGCCAGCAGCCCACAGACGGTAGGCACCGGAAGCACCATATATTTT. The rearrangement joins TRBV11-2 to TRBJ1-3, with D uncertain. The CDR3 is 16 residues long. Germline lookup yields CDR1 SGHAT and CDR2 FQNNGV.

The V call is TRBV29-1, the J call TRBJ1-4; 8 nucleotides match TRBD1. The CDR3 covers 14 residues. Germline loops: CDR1 SQVTM, CDR2 ANQGSEA. V lost 6 bases to trimming and J lost 8 bases; unmatched junction nucleotides: 11. CDR3 sequence: CSVTGTGSIEKLFF. The CDR3 nucleotides read TGCAGCGTGACCGGGACAGGCTCGATCGAAAAACTGTTTTTT. The variable domain in full, completed from reference TRBV29-1 and TRBJ1-4, reads SAVISQKPSRDICQRGTSLTIQCQVDSQVTMMFWYRQQPGQSLTLIATANQGSEATYESGFVIDKFPISRPNLTFSTLTVSNMSPEDSSIYLCSVTGTGSIEKLFFGSGTQLSVL.

The chain uses TRBV5-1 and TRBJ1-5; the match to TRBD1 covers 8 bases. Germline values: CDR1 SGHRS, CDR2 YFSETQ. The CDR3 consists of 14 residues. The J segment lost 7 bases and the V segment lost 3 bases, leaving 6 bases of the junction unmatched. CDR3 sequence reads: CASSWTGRDQPQHF. The CDR3, as DNA: TGCGCCAGCAGCTGGACAGGGAGGGACCAGCCCCAGCATTTT.

This clonotype was detected ten times or more. This chain uses TRBV6-1 with TRBJ2-7, with 9 bases lining up with TRBD2. This CDR3 region has 15 residues. Trimming at V came to 4 bases and at J to 1 base, leaving 5 bases not matched to a gene. CDR1 and CDR2 from the germline V gene are MNHNS and SASEGT. The CDR3: CASSAASGDSYEQYF. CDR3 nucleotide sequence: TGTGCCAGCAGTGCGGCTAGCGGGGATTCCTACGAGCAGTACTTC.

This chain connects TRBV7-9 to TRBJ2-5; 9 bases fit TRBD1. CDR1 SEHNR and CDR2 FQNEAQ come from the germline V gene (reference sequence). V dropped 5 bases and J dropped 4; count of bases not matched to a gene: 5. The CDR3 totals 14 residues. The CDR3: CASSRTGDRETQYF. The CDR3 DNA is TGTGCCAGCAGCCGGACAGGGGACCGAGAGACCCAGTACTTC.

The chain recombines TRBV12-3 or TRBV12-4 with TRBJ2-1, with 8 bases identical to TRBD1. Trimming took 6 bases from V and 5 from J; bases not matched to a gene: 9. The CDR3 extends over 15 amino acids. CDR3 DNA: TGTGCCAGCAGCCAAATCAGGGGGCTAAACAATGAGCAGTTCTTC. This codes for CASSQIRGLNNEQFF.

In its sample, this clonotype ranks as medium-sized. This chain joins TRBV7-9 and TRBJ1-6, with a tentative D call TRBD1 (5 bases). The CDR3 runs 12 residues. Germline V gives CDR1 SEHNR, CDR2 FQNEAQ (reference sequence). Trimming left V 10 bases short and J 8 bases short, with 12 bases between. In nucleotides, the CDR3 is TGTGCCACCGGGGCCGAGGATTCACCCCTCCACTTT. Amino acid sequence: CATGAEDSPLHF.

The V and J genes are TRBV19 and TRBJ1-1; TRBD1 is a possible D gene (5 bases). The CDR3 has 14 residues. CDR1 LNHDA and CDR2 SQIVND come from the germline V gene (reference sequence). The V end was cut by 4 bases, the J end by 5 bases, with 14 bases between. The DNA for the CDR3 is TGTGCCAGTAGTAAAGGGGCCATGAGGACTGAAGCTTTCTTT. Protein product: CASSKGAMRTEAFF.

As concerns this clonotype: An end of the junction differs from the germline gene, which may be a read error. The CDR3 nucleotides are TGTGCCAGCAGCTTGGATCCGGGGGGTTATGGCTACGCCTTC. It codes for CASSLDPGGYGYAF. The chain joins TRBV5-4 to TRBJ1-2; a possible D gene is TRBD1 (5 bases). Germline V gene lookup returns CDR1 SGHNT and CDR2 YYREEE (reference sequence). The CDR3 totals 14 residues. Variable domain in full (rest from reference TRBV5-4 and TRBJ1-2): ETGVTQSPTHLIKTRGQQVTLRCSSQSGHNTVSWYQQALGQGPQFIFQYYREEENGRGNFPPRFSGLQFPNYSSELNVNALELDDSALYLCASSLDPGGYGYAFGSGTRLTVV.

This clonotype occurred once. The chain uses TRBV19 and TRBJ1-6; D gene unclear. V lost 3 bases and J lost 6, with 12 bases in between. The CDR3 totals 15 residues. CDR1 and CDR2 from the germline V gene are LNHDA and SQIVND (reference sequence). The CDR3 region has the DNA TGTGCCAGTAGTATTGTGGGCGCAGGTAATTCACCCCTCCACTTT. Its protein product is CASSIVGAGNSPLHF.

Ten or more counts support this clonotype. The chain links TRBV25-1 to TRBJ1-2; no definite D call. Germline V gene lookup returns CDR1 MGHDK and CDR2 SYGVNS. CDR3 length equals 15 residues. Trimming shortened V by 4 bases and J by 5 bases, and 17 bases separated the two germline ends. The CDR3 DNA reads TGTGCCAGCAGTGGGGGTAGGGCTGTTGGTTATGGCTACACCTTC. It codes for CASSGGRAVGYGYTF.